The present TCR beta chain was sequenced within a study of T cell changes during pregnancy in multiple sclerosis. Germline CDR1 SEHNR, CDR2 FQNEAQ (reference sequence). After removal of 3 bases from V and 0 bases from J, the junction contained 2 bases not matched to a gene. CDR3 size: 15 residues. Only in-frame clones appear in the TCRdb table, and some are missing; sequencing was by immunoSEQ multiplex PCR. The sample comprises about 48,000 clones, around 94% of which are singletons, and 0.4% to 0.6% rests with the top ten. This chain uses TRBV7-9 with TRBJ2-7; 10 bases align to TRBD2. The sequencing used CD4+ T cells from peripheral blood mononuclear cells, collected in the first trimester of pregnancy. The sequence was obtained from a female donor with multiple sclerosis, enrolled in a pregnancy study. CDR3 protein: CASSLVAGGSYEQYF. In DNA form, the CDR3 reads TGTGCCAGCAGCTTGGTAGCGGGGGGCTCCTACGAGCAGTACTTC.